Included here is one TCR beta chain sequence, with context. The data were taken from a study of memory CD4+ T cells and cytomegalovirus serostatus. This CDR3 contains 13 residues. CDR1 and CDR2 (germline): KGHSH, LQKENI. Trimming stripped 5 bases from V and 6 bases from J, with 14 bases between. Single viable CD3+CD4+CD8-CD45RO+ cells were sorted as the memory CD4+ T cells. Assay used: immunoSEQ multiplex PCR; TCRdb lists only in-frame clones, some missing. The sample consists of roughly 45,000 clones, 78% of them appearing once. This clonotype was sampled from an adult in good health and CMV-seronegative. The sample consisted of memory CD4+ T cells from blood. The chain recombines TRBV18 with TRBJ2-7; D could derive from TRBD1 or TRBD2 (5 bases each). The CDR3 coding sequence is TGTGCCAGCTCAGGGGGATATCCGCTCGAGCAGTACTTC. Translating gives CASSGGYPLEQYF.